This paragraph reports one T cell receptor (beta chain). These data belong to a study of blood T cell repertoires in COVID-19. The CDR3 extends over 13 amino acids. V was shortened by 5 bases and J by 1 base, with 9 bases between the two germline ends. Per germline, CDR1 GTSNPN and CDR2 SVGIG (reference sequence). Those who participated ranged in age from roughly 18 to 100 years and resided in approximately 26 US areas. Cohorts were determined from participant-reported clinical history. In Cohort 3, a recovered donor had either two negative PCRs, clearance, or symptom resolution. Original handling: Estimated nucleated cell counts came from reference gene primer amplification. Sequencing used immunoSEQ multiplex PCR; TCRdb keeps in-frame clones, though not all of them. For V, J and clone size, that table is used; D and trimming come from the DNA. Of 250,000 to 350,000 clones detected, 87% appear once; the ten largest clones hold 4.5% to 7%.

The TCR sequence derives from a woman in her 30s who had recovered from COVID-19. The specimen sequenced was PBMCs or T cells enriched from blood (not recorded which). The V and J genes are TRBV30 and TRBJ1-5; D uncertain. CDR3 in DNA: TGTGCCTGGGCCTCCCAGAGCAATCAGCCCCAGCATTTT. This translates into CAWASQSNQPQHF. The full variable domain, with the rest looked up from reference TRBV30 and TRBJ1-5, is SQTIHQWPATLVQPVGSPLSLECTVEGTSNPNLYWYRQAAGRGLQLLFYSVGIGQISSEVPQNLSASRPQDRQFILSSKKLLLSDSGFYLCAWASQSNQPQHFGDGTRLSIL.